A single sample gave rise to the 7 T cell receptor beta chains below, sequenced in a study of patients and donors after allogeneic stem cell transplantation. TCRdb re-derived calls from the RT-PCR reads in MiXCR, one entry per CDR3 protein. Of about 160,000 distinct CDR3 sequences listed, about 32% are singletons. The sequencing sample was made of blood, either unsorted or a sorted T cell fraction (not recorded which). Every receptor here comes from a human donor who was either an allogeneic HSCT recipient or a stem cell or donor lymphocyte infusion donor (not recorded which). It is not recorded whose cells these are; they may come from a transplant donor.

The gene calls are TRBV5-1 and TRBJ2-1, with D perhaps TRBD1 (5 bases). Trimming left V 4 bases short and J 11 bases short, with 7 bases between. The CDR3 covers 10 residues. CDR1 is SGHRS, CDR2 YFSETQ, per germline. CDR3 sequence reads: CASSGAKQFF. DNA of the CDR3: TGCGCCAGCAGCGGGGCTAAGCAGTTCTTC.

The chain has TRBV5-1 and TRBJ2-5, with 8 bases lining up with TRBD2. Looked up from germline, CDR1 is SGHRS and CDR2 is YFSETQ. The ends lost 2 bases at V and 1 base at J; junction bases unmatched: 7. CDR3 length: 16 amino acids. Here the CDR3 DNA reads TGCGCCAGCAGCTTTGTAAGCGGGAGCACCCAAGAGACCCAGTACTTC. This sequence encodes CASSFVSGSTQETQYF.

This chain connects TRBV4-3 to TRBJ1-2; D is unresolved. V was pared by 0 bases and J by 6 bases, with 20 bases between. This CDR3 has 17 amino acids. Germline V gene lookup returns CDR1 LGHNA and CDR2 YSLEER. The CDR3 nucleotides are TGCGCCAGCAGCCAAGATCCCCCCAGACCGCGAAAGAATGGCTACACCTTC. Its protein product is CASSQDPPRPRKNGYTF.

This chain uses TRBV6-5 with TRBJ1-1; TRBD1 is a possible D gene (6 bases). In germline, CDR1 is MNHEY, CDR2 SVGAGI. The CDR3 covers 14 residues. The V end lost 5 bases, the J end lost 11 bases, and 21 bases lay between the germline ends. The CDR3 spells CASSQGQSTLKAFF. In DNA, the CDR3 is TGTGCCAGCAGTCAAGGACAGTCCACACTGAAGGCTTTCTTT.

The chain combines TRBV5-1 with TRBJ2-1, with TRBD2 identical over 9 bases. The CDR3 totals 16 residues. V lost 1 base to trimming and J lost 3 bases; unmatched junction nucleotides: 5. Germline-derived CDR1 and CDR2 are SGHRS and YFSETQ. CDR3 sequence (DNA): TGCGCCAGCAGCTTGAATCTAGCGGGGAACTACAATGAGCAGTTCTTC. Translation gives CASSLNLAGNYNEQFF.

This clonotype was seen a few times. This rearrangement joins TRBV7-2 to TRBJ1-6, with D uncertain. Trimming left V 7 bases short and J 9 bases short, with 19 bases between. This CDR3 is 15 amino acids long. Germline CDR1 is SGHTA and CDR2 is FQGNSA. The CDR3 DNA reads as TGTGCCAGCACCCTCTCTTGGAGGTGGGGTTCACCCCTCCACTTT. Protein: CASTLSWRWGSPLHF. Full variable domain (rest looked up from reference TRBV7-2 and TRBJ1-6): GAGVSQSPSNKVTEKGKDVELRCDPISGHTALYWYRQSLGQGLEFLIYFQGNSAPDKSGLPSDRFSAERTGGSVSTLTIQRTQQEDSAVYLCASTLSWRWGSPLHFGNGTRLTVT.

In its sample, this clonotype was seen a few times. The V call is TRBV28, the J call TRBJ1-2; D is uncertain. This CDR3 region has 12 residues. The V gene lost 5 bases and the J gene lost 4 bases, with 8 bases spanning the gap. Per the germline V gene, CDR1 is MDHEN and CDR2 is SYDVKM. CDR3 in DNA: TGTGCCAGCAGTCTGCAAGCCTATGGCTACACCTTC. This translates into CASSLQAYGYTF.